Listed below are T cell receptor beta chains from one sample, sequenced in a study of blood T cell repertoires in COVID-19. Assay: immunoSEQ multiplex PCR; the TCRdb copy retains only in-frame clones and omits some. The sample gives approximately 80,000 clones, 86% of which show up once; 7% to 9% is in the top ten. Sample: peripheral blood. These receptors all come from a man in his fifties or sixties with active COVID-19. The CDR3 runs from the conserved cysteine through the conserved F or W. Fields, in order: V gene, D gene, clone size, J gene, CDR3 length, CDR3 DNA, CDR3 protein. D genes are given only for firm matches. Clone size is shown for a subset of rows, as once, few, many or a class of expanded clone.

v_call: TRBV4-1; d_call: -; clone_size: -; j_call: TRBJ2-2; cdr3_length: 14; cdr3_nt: TGCGCCAGCAGCCGCCGGTTGAACACCGGGGAGCTGTTTTTT; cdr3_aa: CASSRRLNTGELFF
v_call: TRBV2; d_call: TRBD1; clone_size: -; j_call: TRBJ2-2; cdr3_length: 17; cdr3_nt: TGTGCCAGCAGTGCATCCGGGACAGGGGGCTACACCGGGGAGCTGTTTTTT; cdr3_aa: CASSASGTGGYTGELFF
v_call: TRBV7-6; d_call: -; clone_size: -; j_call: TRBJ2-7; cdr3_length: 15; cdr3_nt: TGTGCCAGCAGAAAAGACGACCGGAGCTCCTACGAGCAGTACTTC; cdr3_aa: CASRKDDRSSYEQYF
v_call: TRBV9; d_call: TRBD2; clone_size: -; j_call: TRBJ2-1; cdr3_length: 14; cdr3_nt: TGTGCCAGCAGTCTTAGCGGGCCCCACAATGAGCAGTTCTTC; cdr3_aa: CASSLSGPHNEQFF
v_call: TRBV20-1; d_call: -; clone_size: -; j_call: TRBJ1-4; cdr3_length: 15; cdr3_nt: TGCAGTGCTAGTATACGCAGCGGTCGCGGTGAAAAACTGTTTTTT; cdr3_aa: CSASIRSGRGEKLFF
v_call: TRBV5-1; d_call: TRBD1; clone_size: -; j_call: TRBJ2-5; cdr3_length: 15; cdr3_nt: TGCGCCAGCAGCTTGTCGTTCGACAGGGGTGAGACCCAGTACTTC; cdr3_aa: CASSLSFDRGETQYF
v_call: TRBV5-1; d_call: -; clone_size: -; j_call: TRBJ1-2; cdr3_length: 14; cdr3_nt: TGCGCCAGCAGCCGTGACAGGTCTCTATATGGCTACACCTTC; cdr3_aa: CASSRDRSLYGYTF
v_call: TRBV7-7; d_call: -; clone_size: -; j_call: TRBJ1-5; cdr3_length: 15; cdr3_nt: TGTGCCAGCAGCCCGCGGGGGGGACTTCCTCAGCCCCAGCATTTT; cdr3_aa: CASSPRGGLPQPQHF
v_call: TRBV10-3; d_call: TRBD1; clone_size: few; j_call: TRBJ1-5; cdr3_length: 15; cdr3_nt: TGTGCCATCAGTGTGAGCGACAGGGACAATCAGCCCCAGCATTTT; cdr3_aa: CAISVSDRDNQPQHF
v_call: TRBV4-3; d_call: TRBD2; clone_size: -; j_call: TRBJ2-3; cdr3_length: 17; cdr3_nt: TGCGCCAGCAGCCTCACGGGACTAGCGGTTTCCACAGATACGCAGTATTTT; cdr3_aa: CASSLTGLAVSTDTQYF
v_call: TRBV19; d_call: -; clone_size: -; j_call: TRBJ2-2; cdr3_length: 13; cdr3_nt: TGTGCCAGTAGTATTCAGCAGGCCGGGGAGCTGTTTTTT; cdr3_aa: CASSIQQAGELFF
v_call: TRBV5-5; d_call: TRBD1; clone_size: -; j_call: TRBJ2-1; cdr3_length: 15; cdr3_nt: TGTGCCAGCAGCCAGGACAGGGGAGGCTACAATGAGCAGTTCTTC; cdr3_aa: CASSQDRGGYNEQFF
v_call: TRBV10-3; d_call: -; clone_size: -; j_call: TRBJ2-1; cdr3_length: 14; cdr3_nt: TGTGCCATCAGTCGATCCGGGCCGGCGGGTGAGCAGTTCTTC; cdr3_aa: CAISRSGPAGEQFF
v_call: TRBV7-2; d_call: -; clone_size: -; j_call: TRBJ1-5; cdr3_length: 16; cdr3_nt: TGTGCCAGCAGCTTAGATAGGCAGGGTAAGAATCAGCCCCAGCATTTT; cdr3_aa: CASSLDRQGKNQPQHF
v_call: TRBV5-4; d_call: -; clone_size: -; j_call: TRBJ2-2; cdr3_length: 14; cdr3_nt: TGTGCCAGCAGTTGGGACTCCTCGGGCCGGGAGCTGTTTTTT; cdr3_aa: CASSWDSSGRELFF
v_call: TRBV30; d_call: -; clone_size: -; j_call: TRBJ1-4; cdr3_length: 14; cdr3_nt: TGTGCCTGGAGTCGGACATCAACTAATGAAAAACTGTTTTTT; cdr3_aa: CAWSRTSTNEKLFF
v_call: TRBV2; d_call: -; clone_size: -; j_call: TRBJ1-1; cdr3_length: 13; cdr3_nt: TGTGCCAGCAGTGAAGGCAGGGCCACTGAAGCTTTCTTT; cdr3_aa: CASSEGRATEAFF
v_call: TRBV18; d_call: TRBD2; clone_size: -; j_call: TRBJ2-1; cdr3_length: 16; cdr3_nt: TGTGCCAGCTCAACCACCGGGACTAGGGCCGACAATGAGCAGTTCTTC; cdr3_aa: CASSTTGTRADNEQFF
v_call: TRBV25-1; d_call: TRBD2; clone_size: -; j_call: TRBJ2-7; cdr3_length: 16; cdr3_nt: TGTGCCAGCAGTGAATTGATGCGGGGGGGCCAGTCCGAGCAGTACTTC; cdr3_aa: CASSELMRGGQSEQYF
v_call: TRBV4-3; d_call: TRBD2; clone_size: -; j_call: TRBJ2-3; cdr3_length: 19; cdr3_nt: TGCGCCAGCAGCCAAGTTAAAGTTTCAGGGAGGGATCCCCCAGATACGCAGTATTTT; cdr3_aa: CASSQVKVSGRDPPDTQYF
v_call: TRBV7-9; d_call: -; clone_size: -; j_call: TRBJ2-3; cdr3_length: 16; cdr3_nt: TGTGCCAGCAGCCCTGGGGGAGGTTCGGGCACAGATACGCAGTATTTT; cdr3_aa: CASSPGGGSGTDTQYF
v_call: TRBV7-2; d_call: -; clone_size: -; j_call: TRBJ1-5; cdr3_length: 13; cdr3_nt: TGTGCCAGCAGCCCTACCCGGGATCAGCCCCAGCATTTT; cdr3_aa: CASSPTRDQPQHF
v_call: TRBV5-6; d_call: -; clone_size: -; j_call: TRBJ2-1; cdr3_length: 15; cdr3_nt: TGTGCCAGCACCCTGGTTGGAGGGTCCTACAATGAGCAGTTCTTC; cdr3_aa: CASTLVGGSYNEQFF
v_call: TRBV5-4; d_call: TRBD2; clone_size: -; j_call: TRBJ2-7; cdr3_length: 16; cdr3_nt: TGTGCCAGCAGCTTGGGGGGGACTAGCGGGCGTTACGAGCAGTACTTC; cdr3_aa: CASSLGGTSGRYEQYF
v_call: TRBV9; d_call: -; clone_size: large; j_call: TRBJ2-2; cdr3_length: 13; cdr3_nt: TGTGCCAGCAGCGTAGCTAGCACCGGGGAGCTGTTTTTT; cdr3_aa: CASSVASTGELFF
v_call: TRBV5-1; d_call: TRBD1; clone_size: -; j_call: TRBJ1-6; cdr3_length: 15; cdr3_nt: TGCGCCAGCAGCCTGGGACAGGGCGGCAATTCACCCCTCCACTTT; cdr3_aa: CASSLGQGGNSPLHF
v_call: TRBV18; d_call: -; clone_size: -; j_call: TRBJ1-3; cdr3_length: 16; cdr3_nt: TGTGCCAGCTCACCCCCGGGACTAGGAGACGGAAACACCATATATTTT; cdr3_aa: CASSPPGLGDGNTIYF
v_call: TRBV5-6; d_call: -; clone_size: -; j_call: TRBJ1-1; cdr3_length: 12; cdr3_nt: TGTGCCAGCAGCCACGAGGAGGAAAAAGCTTTCTTT; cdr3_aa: CASSHEEEKAFF
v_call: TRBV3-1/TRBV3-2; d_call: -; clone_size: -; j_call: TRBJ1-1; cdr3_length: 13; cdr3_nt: TGTGCCAGCAGCGGTCAGTCTGACACTGAAGCTTTCTTT; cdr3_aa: CASSGQSDTEAFF
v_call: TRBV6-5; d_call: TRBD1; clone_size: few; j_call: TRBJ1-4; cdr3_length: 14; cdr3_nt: TGTGCCAGCAGGGACAGGGCGTGGAATGAAAAACTGTTTTTT; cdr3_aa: CASRDRAWNEKLFF
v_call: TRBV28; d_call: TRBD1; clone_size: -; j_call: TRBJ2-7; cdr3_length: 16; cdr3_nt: TGTGCCAGCAGTGGGAGCTCCGGGACAGAATCCTACGAGCAGTACTTC; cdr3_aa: CASSGSSGTESYEQYF
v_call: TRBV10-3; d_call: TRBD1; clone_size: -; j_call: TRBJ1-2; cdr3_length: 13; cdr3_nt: TGTGCCATCAGTGAGGGGACAGGGTTTGGCTACACCTTC; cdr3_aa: CAISEGTGFGYTF
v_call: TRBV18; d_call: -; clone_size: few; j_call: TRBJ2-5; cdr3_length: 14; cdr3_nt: TGTGCCAGCTCCCGGGGGACTTTCGAAGAGACCCAGTACTTC; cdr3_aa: CASSRGTFEETQYF
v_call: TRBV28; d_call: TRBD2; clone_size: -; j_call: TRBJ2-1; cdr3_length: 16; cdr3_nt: TGTGCCAGCAGTTCGTCGACTAGCCCAGATTACAATGAGCAGTTCTTC; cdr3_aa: CASSSSTSPDYNEQFF
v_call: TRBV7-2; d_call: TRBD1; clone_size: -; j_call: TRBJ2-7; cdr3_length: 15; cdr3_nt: TGTGCCAGCAGCCCCGATCAGGGGGCAGGCTACGAGCAGTACTTC; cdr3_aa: CASSPDQGAGYEQYF
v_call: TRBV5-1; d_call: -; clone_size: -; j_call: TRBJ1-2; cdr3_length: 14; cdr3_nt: TGCGCCAGCAGCTGGGAGGGAATTATTGCTGGCTACACCTTC; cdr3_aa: CASSWEGIIAGYTF
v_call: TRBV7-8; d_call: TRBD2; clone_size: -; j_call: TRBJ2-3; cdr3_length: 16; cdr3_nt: TGTGCCAGCAGACCGCGACTAGCGTTTAGCACAGATACGCAGTATTTT; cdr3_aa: CASRPRLAFSTDTQYF
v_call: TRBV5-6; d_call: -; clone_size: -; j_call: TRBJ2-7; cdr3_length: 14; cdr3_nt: TGTGCCAGCAGCTTGGGGATGCAGGGCTCCGAGCAGTACTTC; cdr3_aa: CASSLGMQGSEQYF
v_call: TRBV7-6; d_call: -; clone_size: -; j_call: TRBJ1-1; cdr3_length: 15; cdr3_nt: TGTGCCAGCAGCTTAGGGTGGAGCTCGAACACTGAAGCTTTCTTT; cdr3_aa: CASSLGWSSNTEAFF
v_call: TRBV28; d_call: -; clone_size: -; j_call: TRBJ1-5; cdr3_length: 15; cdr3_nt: TGTGCCAGCAGTTTCCCTGGACAGAGCAATCAGCCCCAGCATTTT; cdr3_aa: CASSFPGQSNQPQHF
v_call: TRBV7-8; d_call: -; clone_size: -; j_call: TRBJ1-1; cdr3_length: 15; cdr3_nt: TGTGCCAGCAACCCTCAGGCGATGGGGGGGACTGAAGCTTTCTTT; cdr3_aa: CASNPQAMGGTEAFF
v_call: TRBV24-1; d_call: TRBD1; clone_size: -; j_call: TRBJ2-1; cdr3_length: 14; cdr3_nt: TGTGCCACCAGGGGGACAGGGGCAGGGAATGAGCAGTTCTTC; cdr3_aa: CATRGTGAGNEQFF
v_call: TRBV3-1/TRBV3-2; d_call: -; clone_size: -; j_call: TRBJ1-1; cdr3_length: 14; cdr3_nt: TGTGCCAGCAGCCAACAACAGGGCAGAACTGAAGCTTTCTTT; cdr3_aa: CASSQQQGRTEAFF
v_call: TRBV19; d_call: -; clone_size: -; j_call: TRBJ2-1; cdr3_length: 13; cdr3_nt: TGTGCCAGTAGTATGGGGGCGCCTTACGAGCAGTTCTTC; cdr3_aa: CASSMGAPYEQFF
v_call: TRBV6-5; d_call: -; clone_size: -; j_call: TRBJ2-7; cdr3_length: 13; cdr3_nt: TGTGCCAGCAGTTACTCAGAGGCCTACGAGCAGTACTTC; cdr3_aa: CASSYSEAYEQYF
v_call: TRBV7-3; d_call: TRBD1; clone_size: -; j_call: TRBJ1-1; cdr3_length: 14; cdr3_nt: TGTGCCAGCAGCTCGGACAGGGGGAACACTGAAGCTTTCTTT; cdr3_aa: CASSSDRGNTEAFF
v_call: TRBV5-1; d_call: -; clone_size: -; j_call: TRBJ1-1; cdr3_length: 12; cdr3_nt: TGCGCCAGCAGCTTTGGAGGCACTGAAGCTTTCTTT; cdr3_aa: CASSFGGTEAFF